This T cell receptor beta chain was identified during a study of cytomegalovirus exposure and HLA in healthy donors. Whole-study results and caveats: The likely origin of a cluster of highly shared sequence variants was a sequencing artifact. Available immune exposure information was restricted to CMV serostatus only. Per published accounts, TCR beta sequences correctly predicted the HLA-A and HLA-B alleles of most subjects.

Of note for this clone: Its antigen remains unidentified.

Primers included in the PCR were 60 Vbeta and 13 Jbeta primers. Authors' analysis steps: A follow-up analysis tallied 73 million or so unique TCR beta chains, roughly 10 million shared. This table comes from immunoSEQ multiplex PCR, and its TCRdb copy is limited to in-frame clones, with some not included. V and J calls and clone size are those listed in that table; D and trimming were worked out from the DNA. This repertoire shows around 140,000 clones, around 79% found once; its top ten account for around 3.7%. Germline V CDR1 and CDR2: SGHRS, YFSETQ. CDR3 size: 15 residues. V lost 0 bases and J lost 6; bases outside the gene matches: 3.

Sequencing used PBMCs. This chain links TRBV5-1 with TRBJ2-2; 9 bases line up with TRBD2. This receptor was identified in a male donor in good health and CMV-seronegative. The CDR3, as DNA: TGCGCCAGCAGCTTGGTTACTAGCGGGCCCGGGGAGCTGTTTTTT. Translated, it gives CASSLVTSGPGELFF.